This T cell receptor beta chain was recorded in a study of blood T cell repertoires in COVID-19. Germline values: CDR1 SQVTM, CDR2 ANQGSEA. The CDR3 has 16 residues. V gave up 1 base and J gave up 4 bases, with 19 bases separating them. Here immunoSEQ multiplex PCR was the method, and the copy in TCRdb shows in-frame clones only, minus some. The table records fewer than 500,000 clones, roughly 87% of them present only once. The sequence was obtained from a woman younger than 30 with acute COVID-19. The rearrangement links TRBV29-1 to TRBJ1-2; no reliable D call. Sequenced material: PBMCs or T cells enriched from blood (not recorded which). CDR3 nucleotide sequence: TGCAGCGTTGAAGGGGCGGGCAGCACAACCTCCTATGGCTACACCTTC. This encodes CSVEGAGSTTSYGYTF.